These T cell receptor beta chains were read from a single sample in a study of shared clonotypes between healthy human individuals. TCRdb's table, derived via immunoSEQ multiplex PCR, lists solely in-frame clones and lacks some. The sample holds roughly 410,000 clones, about 97% seen once. Specimen: memory CD8+ T cells sorted from blood. Source of these receptors: a man aged 30 to 39 in good health. CDR3s include the opening cysteine and the closing phenylalanine or tryptophan. Each record gives: clone size, V gene, CDR3 length, J gene, D gene, CDR3 protein, CDR3 DNA. The D gene is left open where the match is weak. Clone size appears in some rows only: once, few, many, or a class for an expanded clone.

-	TRBV9	15	TRBJ2-1	TRBD2	CASSGSGRAYNEQFF	TGTGCCAGCAGCGGTAGCGGGAGGGCCTACAATGAGCAGTTCTTC
-	TRBV5-4	18	TRBJ2-1	TRBD2	CASSLKLAGGPGYNEQFF	TGTGCCAGCAGCTTGAAACTAGCGGGAGGGCCAGGGTACAATGAGCAGTTCTTC
once	TRBV5-1	13	TRBJ2-4	-	CASSLEGKNIQYF	TGCGCCAGCAGCTTGGAGGGGAAAAACATTCAGTACTTC
-	TRBV7-9	16	TRBJ2-1	-	CASSPSGGQSYNEQFF	TGTGCCAGCAGCCCCAGCGGAGGTCAGTCCTACAATGAGCAGTTCTTC
-	TRBV6-4	13	TRBJ1-1	-	CASSAGAGTEAFF	TGTGCCAGCAGTGCCGGGGCCGGCACTGAAGCTTTCTTT
-	TRBV5-1	13	TRBJ2-7	-	CASSLEGSSEQYF	TGCGCCAGCAGCTTGGAGGGATCCTCCGAGCAGTACTTC
-	TRBV5-4	14	TRBJ2-5	-	CASSRVAAQETQYF	TGTGCCAGCAGCAGGGTGGCAGCCCAAGAGACCCAGTACTTC
-	TRBV7-9	14	TRBJ1-5	-	CASSGWGVNQPQHF	TGTGCCAGCAGCGGATGGGGGGTTAATCAGCCCCAGCATTTT
-	TRBV28	11	TRBJ2-1	-	CASSLRGEQFF	TGTGCCAGCAGTTTACGGGGTGAGCAGTTCTTC
-	TRBV27	17	TRBJ2-1	TRBD1	CASSLRTGGVPYNEQFF	TGTGCCAGCAGTTTACGTACAGGGGGCGTCCCCTACAATGAGCAGTTCTTC
-	TRBV5-6	13	TRBJ2-7	-	CASSPWDMYEQYF	TGTGCCAGCAGCCCTTGGGACATGTACGAGCAGTACTTC
-	TRBV4-2	16	TRBJ2-1	TRBD2	CASSQDLTSGINEQFF	TGTGCCAGCAGCCAAGACCTAACTAGCGGGATAAATGAGCAGTTCTTC
-	TRBV5-1	15	TRBJ1-1	-	CASSLDRARNTEAFF	TGCGCCAGCAGCTTGGACAGGGCGCGTAACACTGAAGCTTTCTTT
-	TRBV28	13	TRBJ2-2	-	CASSPPRRGELFF	TGTGCCAGCAGTCCCCCGCGCAGGGGGGAGCTGTTTTTT
once	TRBV9	15	TRBJ2-3	TRBD2	CASSVSGRPTDTQYF	TGTGCCAGCAGCGTTAGCGGGAGGCCCACAGATACGCAGTATTTT
once	TRBV4-1	15	TRBJ2-2	-	CASSRVIASPGELFF	TGCGCCAGCAGCAGGGTAATTGCTAGCCCCGGGGAGCTGTTTTTT